Below, one T cell receptor (beta chain) is given with its context. The antigen is undetermined. Noted treatment: oral pan-JAK inhibitor, 5-10 mg twice daily. The sample belongs to a study of CD8+ T cells in alopecia areata. Turning to the study itself: The duration of tofacitinib was 6 to 18 months, with 6 months off drug afterward.

General study findings and limits: Many expanded lesional clones persisted during tofacitinib (in both scalp and blood). Among patients, TCR sharing was less clear than in mice, a difference possibly due in part to HLA diversity in the patient population.

Extraction of RNA preceded its reverse transcription into cDNA, which served as the sequencing template. Sequenced by immunoSEQ multiplex PCR; TCRdb stores in-frame clones only, minus some. The sample holds 120,000 to 150,000 clones, about 86% seen once. The CDR3 consists of 13 residues. CDR1 SGHTA and CDR2 FQGTGA come from the germline V gene. The V end lost 5 bases, the J end lost 4 bases, and 9 bases lay between the germline ends. Sequences were derived from CD8+ T cells sorted from blood, sampled at week 4, from a patient treated with tofacitinib. This clonotype originated in a human donor with alopecia areata. The chain has TRBV7-3 and TRBJ2-1; the D is unclear. CDR3 amino acids: CASSPEHYNEQFF. The DNA for the CDR3 is TGTGCCAGCAGCCCAGAACATTACAATGAGCAGTTCTTC. Full variable domain (rest looked up from reference TRBV7-3 and TRBJ2-1): GAGVSQTPSNKVTEKGKYVELRCDPISGHTALYWYRQSLGQGPEFLIYFQGTGAADDSGLPNDRFFAVRPEGSVSTLKIQRTERGDSAVYLCASSPEHYNEQFFGPGTRLTVL.